The 32 T cell receptor beta chains below come from one sample, sequenced in a study of cytomegalovirus exposure and HLA in healthy donors. A multiplex PCR was run with 60 Vbeta primers and 13 Jbeta primers. The protocol was immunoSEQ multiplex PCR, while the TCRdb copy is restricted to in-frame clones and leaves out a portion. Its table records about 190,000 clones. Input material: PBMCs. These receptors were obtained from a woman in her thirties in good health and CMV-seropositive.

DNA for the CDR3: TGTGCCAGCTACTCGTACTCCTATGGCTACACCTTC. It translates to CASYSYSYGYTF. This chain joins TRBV28 and TRBJ1-2, with no clear D. CDR1 MDHEN and CDR2 SYDVKM come from the germline V gene. The CDR3 runs to 12 residues. Trimming shortened V by 8 bases and J by 4 bases, and 11 bases separated the two germline ends.

This chain connects TRBV14 to TRBJ1-4; 9 positions match TRBD1. In germline, CDR1 is SGHDN, CDR2 FVKESK. The ends lost 1 base at V and 5 bases at J; junction bases unmatched: 5. The CDR3 loop spans 16 amino acids. The CDR3 nucleotides read TGTGCCAGCAGCCAAGTTCCCGGGACAGGGAATGAAAAACTGTTTTTT. This sequence encodes CASSQVPGTGNEKLFF.

The rearrangement joins TRBV28 to TRBJ2-3; D gene uncertain. Germline V gives CDR1 MDHEN, CDR2 SYDVKM. The CDR3 consists of 15 residues. V lost 6 bases to trimming and J lost 4 bases, with 17 bases between them. The CDR3 DNA follows: TGTGCCAGCAGCGACTCTAGTGCAGTCCCAGATACGCAGTATTTT. As protein: CASSDSSAVPDTQYF.

DNA for the CDR3: TGTGCCAGTAGCATCGAGGAGGGGACCTTATACACTGAAGCTTTCTTT. Amino acid sequence: CASSIEEGTLYTEAFF. The V and J genes are TRBV19 and TRBJ1-1, with a tentative D call TRBD1 (5 bases). Trimming shortened V by 6 bases and J by 3 bases, and 20 bases separated the two germline ends. The CDR3 is 16 residues long. CDR1 and CDR2 from the germline V gene are LNHDA and SQIVND (reference sequence).

The rearrangement joins TRBV28 to TRBJ2-1, with TRBD2 as a possible D gene (6 bases). V lost 4 bases and J 4 bases, leaving 11 bases between the germline ends. Germline CDR1 MDHEN, CDR2 SYDVKM. CDR3 size: 14 residues. The CDR3 protein is CASSYAGSYNEQFF. In DNA, the CDR3 is TGTGCCAGCAGTTATGCGGGATCTTACAATGAGCAGTTCTTC.

The chain employs TRBV9 and TRBJ1-3, with TRBD1 as a possible D gene (5 bases). CDR1 is SGDLS and CDR2 is YYNGEE in the germline V gene. The CDR3 sequence is 15 residues long. Trimming took 4 bases from V and 2 from J, leaving 13 bases between them. CDR3: CASSPDSGTGNTIYF. DNA for the CDR3: TGTGCCAGCAGCCCCGACAGTGGAACTGGAAACACCATATATTTT.

V usage is TRBV10-1 and J usage is TRBJ2-2; 13 nucleotides agree with TRBD2. The CDR3 runs to 20 residues. Unmatched junction bases numbered 13, after V lost 5 bases and J lost 1 base. Germline-derived CDR1 and CDR2 are WNHNN and SYGVQD (reference sequence). The CDR3 sequence is CASSPQFGLAGAKNTGELFF. The CDR3, as DNA: TGCGCCAGCAGTCCACAATTTGGACTAGCGGGAGCCAAGAACACCGGGGAGCTGTTTTTT.

The chain links TRBV28 to TRBJ2-1; 9 nucleotides agree with TRBD2. CDR3 length: 15 residues. With 6 bases clipped from V and 2 bases from J, the junction kept 5 bases outside the gene matches. Germline-derived CDR1 and CDR2 are MDHEN and SYDVKM. The CDR3, as DNA: TGTGCCAGCAGAGCGGGAGGCACGGCCTACAATGAGCAGTTCTTC. Its translation: CASRAGGTAYNEQFF.

The rearrangement links TRBV6-1 to TRBJ1-5; possibly TRBD1 for D (6 bases). Trimming took 2 bases from V and 3 from J, leaving 17 bases between them. There are 17 residues in the CDR3. Germline V gene sequence: CDR1 MNHNS, CDR2 SASEGT. The CDR3, as DNA: TGTGCCAGCAGTGAATGGGGGGGGGCGCGAACCAATCAGCCCCAGCATTTT. It translates to CASSEWGGARTNQPQHF.

This rearrangement joins TRBV10-3 to TRBJ2-2; 16 bases are a match to TRBD2. The CDR3 length is 13 residues. V shed 11 bases, J shed 10 bases, and the junction held 4 bases outside the gene matches. CDR1 is ENHRY, CDR2 SYGVKD, per germline. The CDR3 sequence is CAAGTSGRVELFF. The CDR3, as DNA: TGTGCCGCCGGGACTAGCGGGAGGGTGGAGCTGTTTTTT.

The chain has TRBV11-2 and TRBJ1-4; tentative D call: TRBD1 (6 bases). Germline V gene data show CDR1 as SGHAT and CDR2 as FQNNGV. V was pared by 6 bases and J by 6 bases, with 14 bases between. The CDR3 contains 14 residues. This CDR3 is CASRPGGLYEKLFF. CDR3 DNA: TGTGCCAGCAGACCTGGGGGCCTCTATGAAAAACTGTTTTTT.

The chain couples TRBV27 to TRBJ2-1; 10 positions agree with TRBD1. The CDR3 is made up of 15 amino acids. Germline V CDR1 and CDR2: MNHEY, SMNVEV (reference sequence). The junction had 11 bases not matched to a gene; V was cut back by 10 bases and J by 5 bases. The CDR3 DNA is TGTGCCACTAGACCTGTAGGGACAGGGGACAATGAGCAGTTCTTC. Protein sequence: CATRPVGTGDNEQFF.

The V call is TRBV7-9, the J call TRBJ1-3; D is possibly TRBD1 (5 bases). CDR3 length equals 17 residues. Trimming stripped 5 bases from V and 0 bases from J, with 17 bases between. Looked up from germline, CDR1 is SEHNR and CDR2 is FQNEAQ (reference sequence). In DNA form, the CDR3 reads TGTGCCAGCAGCCCCCGCGGCGGGGGACTCTCTGGAAACACCATATATTTT. Its protein product is CASSPRGGGLSGNTIYF. Looking up the rest from reference TRBV7-9 and TRBJ1-3 gives the full variable domain: DTGVSQNPRHKITKRGQNVTFRCDPISEHNRLYWYRQTLGQGPEFLTYFQNEAQLEKSRLLSDRFSAERPKGSFSTLEIQRTEQGDSAMYLCASSPRGGGLSGNTIYFGEGSWLTVV.

This rearrangement joins TRBV10-3 to TRBJ2-7; 10 bases map to TRBD2. The CDR3 length is 16 residues. Looked up from germline, CDR1 is ENHRY and CDR2 is SYGVKD. The J segment lost 2 bases and the V segment lost 0 bases, leaving 4 bases of the junction unmatched. CDR3 protein: CAISESGGTSAYEQYF. The DNA for the CDR3 is TGTGCCATCAGTGAGTCGGGTGGGACTAGCGCCTACGAGCAGTACTTC.

This sequence joins TRBV9 and TRBJ2-2; D gene uncertain. CDR3 length equals 14 residues. Germline V gene sequence: CDR1 SGDLS, CDR2 YYNGEE. Deletions cut 0 bases from V and 7 bases from J, with 10 bases between. This chain's CDR3 is CASSVERQNGELFF. In DNA form, the CDR3 reads TGTGCCAGCAGCGTAGAGAGGCAAAACGGGGAGCTGTTTTTT.

The rearrangement joins TRBV5-4 to TRBJ1-2; 9 bases map to TRBD1. This CDR3 has 16 residues. Germline V gene data show CDR1 as SGHNT and CDR2 as YYREEE (reference sequence). V was pared by 0 bases and J by 7 bases, with 10 bases of the junction left unmatched. The chain's CDR3 is CASSLGVQGAWGGYTF. The CDR3 DNA is TGTGCCAGCAGCTTGGGCGTACAGGGGGCGTGGGGTGGCTACACCTTC.

The rearrangement uses TRBV27 and TRBJ1-2; D remains unclear. The CDR3 runs 15 residues. Trimming removed 5 bases from V and 5 bases from J, with 18 bases in between. The germline gives CDR1 MNHEY, CDR2 SMNVEV (reference sequence). The CDR3 loop is CASSSPHVPPYGYTF. CDR3 bases: TGTGCCAGCAGTAGCCCCCATGTCCCCCCTTATGGCTACACCTTC.

The CDR3 loop is CASSPRQPNQPQHF. CDR3 DNA sequence: TGTGCCAGCAGTCCTCGACAGCCTAATCAGCCCCAGCATTTT. The rearrangement links TRBV6-6 to TRBJ1-5; maybe TRBD1 (5 bases). V lost 5 bases to trimming and J lost 4 bases, with 12 bases between them. CDR3 length: 14 amino acids. CDR1 and CDR2 from the germline V gene are MNHNY and SVGAGI (reference sequence).

The chain carries TRBV10-1 and TRBJ2-7; the match to TRBD1 covers 8 bases. The CDR3 is 14 amino acids. The J segment lost 1 base and the V segment lost 5 bases, leaving 4 bases of the junction unmatched. Germline V lookup: CDR1 WNHNN, CDR2 SYGVQD (reference sequence). The DNA for the CDR3 is TGCGCCAGCAGTCTGAACAGGGGGTCCTACGAGCAGTACTTC. Encoded protein: CASSLNRGSYEQYF.

The rearrangement links TRBV6-5 to TRBJ1-4; TRBD1 agrees at 10 bases. Germline loops: CDR1 MNHEY, CDR2 SVGAGI. This CDR3 contains 14 residues. The J segment lost 6 bases and the V segment lost 6 bases, leaving 4 bases of the junction unmatched. The CDR3 bases are TGTGCCAGCAGAGCCGGGACAGGGGATGAAAAACTGTTTTTT. Protein: CASRAGTGDEKLFF.

This chain uses TRBV19 with TRBJ1-1, with 9 nucleotides matching TRBD1. The J segment lost 0 bases and the V segment lost 7 bases, leaving 9 bases of the junction unmatched. The CDR3 is 16 amino acids. Germline lookup yields CDR1 LNHDA and CDR2 SQIVND (reference sequence). For the CDR3, the DNA is TGTGCCAGTATCCAGGGACAGGGATTCATGAACACTGAAGCTTTCTTT. This sequence encodes CASIQGQGFMNTEAFF.

This chain joins TRBV7-2 and TRBJ1-1; 7 bases align to TRBD1. The CDR3 consists of 13 residues. Germline assignment: CDR1 SGHTA and CDR2 FQGNSA. The trim removed 2 bases at V and 11 bases at J, leaving 8 bases unmatched. The CDR3 DNA sequence: TGTGCCAGCAGCTTAACGGGACAGTATGATGCTTTCTTT. It translates to CASSLTGQYDAFF.

The chain couples TRBV5-1 to TRBJ2-6; TRBD1 is a possible D gene (5 bases). Trimming removed 4 bases at V and 0 bases at J, with 8 bases between. Germline lookup yields CDR1 SGHRS and CDR2 YFSETQ. CDR3 length: 15 amino acids. The CDR3 here is CASSPDSSGANVLTF. As DNA, the CDR3 is TGCGCCAGCAGCCCTGACAGCTCTGGGGCCAACGTCCTGACTTTC.

V usage is TRBV11-2 and J usage is TRBJ2-7, with TRBD2 identical over 8 bases. Germline CDR1 SGHAT, CDR2 FQNNGV. The V segment lost 1 base and the J segment 2 bases; nucleotides outside the gene matches: 10. The CDR3 runs to 17 residues. The CDR3 DNA follows: TGTGCCAGCAGCTTAGTTTCGGGGGGGGCAGGGACCTACGAGCAGTACTTC. It codes for CASSLVSGGAGTYEQYF.

The chain combines TRBV2 with TRBJ2-1; no reliable D call. Trimming shortened V by 3 bases and J by 0 bases, and 12 bases separated the two germline ends. Germline values: CDR1 SNHLY, CDR2 FYNNEI. CDR3 size: 16 residues. The CDR3 nucleotides read TGTGCCAGCAGTGACGACTTGCCTAGCTCCTACAATGAGCAGTTCTTC. Encoded protein: CASSDDLPSSYNEQFF.

The V call is TRBV6-6, the J call TRBJ1-4, with 11 positions matching TRBD1. The V gene's germline CDR1 is MNHNY and CDR2 SVGAGI (reference sequence). CDR3 length equals 14 residues. V shed 7 bases, J shed 7 bases, and the junction held 5 bases outside the gene matches. The CDR3 sequence is CASNSGTGGEKLFF. As DNA, the CDR3 is TGTGCCAGCAATTCCGGGACAGGGGGTGAAAAACTGTTTTTT.

The chain recombines TRBV19 with TRBJ2-1, with 7 bases that match TRBD1. Per germline, CDR1 LNHDA and CDR2 SQIVND (reference sequence). Germline trimming cut 7 bases from V and 3 bases from J; bases unmatched to any gene: 6. CDR3 length: 14 amino acids. In DNA, the CDR3 is TGTGCCAGTACTCGGACAGGAGGCTACAATGAGCAGTTCTTC. This encodes CASTRTGGYNEQFF.

V gene TRBV13 combines with J gene TRBJ2-5, with D possibly being TRBD2 (6 bases). CDR3 length equals 17 residues. CDR1 and CDR2 from the germline V gene are PRHDT and FYEKMQ (reference sequence). V was shortened by 2 bases and J by 3 bases, with 19 bases between the two germline ends. Here the CDR3 reads CASSLFGGAERKETQYF. The CDR3 bases are TGTGCCAGCAGCTTATTTGGCGGGGCGGAGCGGAAAGAGACCCAGTACTTC.

The chain has TRBV28 and TRBJ1-1; possibly TRBD1 for D (5 bases). This CDR3 is built from 16 residues. Per germline, CDR1 MDHEN and CDR2 SYDVKM. Trimming pared 6 bases from V and 3 bases from J, leaving 20 bases between. The DNA of the CDR3 is TGTGCCAGCAGAACTAACTCCCCAATAGGGGACACTGAAGCTTTCTTT. It specifies CASRTNSPIGDTEAFF.

The chain uses TRBV19 and TRBJ2-1, with a weak D call TRBD2 (6 bases). CDR1 and CDR2 from the germline V gene are LNHDA and SQIVND (reference sequence). Trimming stripped 7 bases from V and 3 bases from J, with 13 bases between. The CDR3 extends over 14 amino acids. The CDR3 protein is CASTPTSYYNEQFF. The CDR3 coding sequence is TGTGCCAGTACCCCGACTAGTTACTACAATGAGCAGTTCTTC.

This rearrangement joins TRBV28 to TRBJ1-2, with TRBD1 matching over 7 bases. CDR1 is MDHEN and CDR2 is SYDVKM in the germline V gene. The CDR3 loop spans 14 amino acids. V dropped 3 bases and J dropped 2; count of bases not matched to a gene: 3. CDR3: CASSLVGGNYGYTF. The CDR3 nucleotides are TGTGCCAGCAGTTTGGTAGGGGGCAACTATGGCTACACCTTC.

The rearrangement links TRBV19 to TRBJ2-5; no firm D call. The V gene's germline CDR1 is LNHDA and CDR2 SQIVND (reference sequence). This CDR3 is built from 13 residues. V lost 8 bases and J lost 1, with 11 bases in between. The CDR3 is CASRRSLQETQYF. CDR3 bases: TGTGCCAGTCGCAGATCTCTCCAAGAGACCCAGTACTTC.